The rows below give T cell receptor beta chains drawn from one sample of a study of blood T cell repertoires in COVID-19. TCRdb keeps only in-frame clones here, not all; method: immunoSEQ multiplex PCR. The table has a few hundred thousand clones, 86% seen once; the top ten hold around 13%. Sequenced material: peripheral blood. These receptors came from a woman between 70 and 85 years old with COVID-19, enrolled during active disease. Each CDR3 is given without its conserved first and last residue. The order of the fields is CDR3 protein, V gene, J gene.

CDR3 protein: ASRGDRGSYEQY; V gene: TRBV2; J gene: TRBJ2-7
CDR3 protein: ASSLESSITGYT; V gene: TRBV13; J gene: TRBJ1-2
CDR3 protein: AISPTGGGYEQY; V gene: TRBV10-3; J gene: TRBJ2-7
CDR3 protein: ASSLGGSGTEAF; V gene: TRBV7-6; J gene: TRBJ1-1
CDR3 protein: ATSDFPGRVSRETQY; V gene: TRBV24-1; J gene: TRBJ2-5
CDR3 protein: ASSQDRAGNTIY; V gene: TRBV14; J gene: TRBJ1-3
CDR3 protein: ASSVTGQRSSGANVLT; V gene: TRBV6-1; J gene: TRBJ2-6
CDR3 protein: ASSVEGGKGGLGSEAF; V gene: TRBV9; J gene: TRBJ1-1
CDR3 protein: SARTVINEKLF; V gene: TRBV29-1; J gene: TRBJ1-4
CDR3 protein: ASSQGDIQY; V gene: TRBV19; J gene: TRBJ2-4
CDR3 protein: ASSHRDRGQETQY; V gene: TRBV11-3; J gene: TRBJ2-5
CDR3 protein: ASSYYGGSYSYEQY; V gene: TRBV5-1; J gene: TRBJ2-7
CDR3 protein: ASSDAESFYSPLH; V gene: TRBV2; J gene: TRBJ1-6
CDR3 protein: ASSAETGTYGYT; V gene: TRBV6-6; J gene: TRBJ1-2
CDR3 protein: ASSYGGVNTEAF; V gene: TRBV6-5; J gene: TRBJ1-1
CDR3 protein: ASSLIPGQGVFGYT; V gene: TRBV5-1; J gene: TRBJ1-2
CDR3 protein: ASSPPLRGSHEQY; V gene: TRBV6-5; J gene: TRBJ2-7
CDR3 protein: ASSVTSGFPSPSTDTQY; V gene: TRBV2; J gene: TRBJ2-3
CDR3 protein: ASSPAGVSYGYT; V gene: TRBV18; J gene: TRBJ1-2
CDR3 protein: ASSLAGVNSPLH; V gene: TRBV5-1; J gene: TRBJ1-6
CDR3 protein: ATSRPTGTDSGTGELF; V gene: TRBV15; J gene: TRBJ2-2
CDR3 protein: ATFGGYTEAF; V gene: TRBV19; J gene: TRBJ1-1
CDR3 protein: ASSRGQLTNEKLF; V gene: TRBV5-6; J gene: TRBJ1-4
CDR3 protein: ASSYTTGTGWGYT; V gene: TRBV6-6; J gene: TRBJ1-2
CDR3 protein: ASSPGGSYEQY; V gene: TRBV7-3; J gene: TRBJ2-7
CDR3 protein: ASSFEGGYGYT; V gene: TRBV12-3/TRBV12-4; J gene: TRBJ1-2
CDR3 protein: ASSLNTGANVLT; V gene: TRBV27; J gene: TRBJ2-6
CDR3 protein: ASRPSGEADTQY; V gene: TRBV7-9; J gene: TRBJ2-3
CDR3 protein: ASSSQGLDSPLH; V gene: TRBV6-2/TRBV6-3; J gene: TRBJ1-6
CDR3 protein: ASSFGGGASGEQF; V gene: TRBV5-8; J gene: TRBJ2-1
CDR3 protein: ASSYPGQGIPGYT; V gene: TRBV7-2; J gene: TRBJ1-2
CDR3 protein: ASSITGNTGELF; V gene: TRBV5-1; J gene: TRBJ2-2
CDR3 protein: ASSSGGQAPYGYT; V gene: TRBV7-2; J gene: TRBJ1-2
CDR3 protein: ASSIGPEVLNYGYT; V gene: TRBV19; J gene: TRBJ1-2
CDR3 protein: ASQFLGAGGASEAF; V gene: TRBV27; J gene: TRBJ1-1
CDR3 protein: ASSPGQGDTEAF; V gene: TRBV7-3; J gene: TRBJ1-1
CDR3 protein: ASRIQSDTQY; V gene: TRBV25-1; J gene: TRBJ2-3
CDR3 protein: ASRLTSTGTDTQY; V gene: TRBV2; J gene: TRBJ2-3
CDR3 protein: ASSFTDRGDTQY; V gene: TRBV11-2; J gene: TRBJ2-3
CDR3 protein: ASSPSTGNTGELF; V gene: TRBV7-3; J gene: TRBJ2-2
CDR3 protein: ASSAGLGQGTEAF; V gene: TRBV19; J gene: TRBJ1-1
CDR3 protein: ASSVGGPAVTQY; V gene: TRBV9; J gene: TRBJ2-3
CDR3 protein: ASSPIGQGGTGELF; V gene: TRBV9; J gene: TRBJ2-2
CDR3 protein: ASTPTGSGNTIY; V gene: TRBV28; J gene: TRBJ1-3
CDR3 protein: ASSLGGDGNTIY; V gene: TRBV5-1; J gene: TRBJ1-3
CDR3 protein: ASSLVGLGTEAF; V gene: TRBV7-9; J gene: TRBJ1-1
CDR3 protein: ASSYEPGQGAPVSGANVLT; V gene: TRBV6-2/TRBV6-3; J gene: TRBJ2-6
CDR3 protein: ASSKGQGLLNEKLF; V gene: TRBV2; J gene: TRBJ1-4
CDR3 protein: ASSKEDRRNTEAF; V gene: TRBV21-1; J gene: TRBJ1-1
CDR3 protein: ASSYSPRGGEVNEQF; V gene: TRBV6-2/TRBV6-3; J gene: TRBJ2-1